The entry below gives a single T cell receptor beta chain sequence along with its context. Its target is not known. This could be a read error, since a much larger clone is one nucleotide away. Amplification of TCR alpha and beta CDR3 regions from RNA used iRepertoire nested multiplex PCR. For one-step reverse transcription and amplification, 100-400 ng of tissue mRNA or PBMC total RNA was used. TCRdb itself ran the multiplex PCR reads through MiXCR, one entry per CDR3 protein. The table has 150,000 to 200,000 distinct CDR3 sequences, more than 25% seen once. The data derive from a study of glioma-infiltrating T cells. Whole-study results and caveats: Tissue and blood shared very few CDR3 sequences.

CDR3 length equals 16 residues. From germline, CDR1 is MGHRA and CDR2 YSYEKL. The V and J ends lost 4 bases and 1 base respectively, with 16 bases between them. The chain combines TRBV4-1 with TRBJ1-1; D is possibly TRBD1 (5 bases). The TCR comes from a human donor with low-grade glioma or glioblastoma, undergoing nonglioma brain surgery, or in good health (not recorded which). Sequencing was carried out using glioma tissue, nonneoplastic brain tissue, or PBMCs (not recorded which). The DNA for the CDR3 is TGCGCCAGCAGCCCCGGGGGTGCCCAAGCGAACACTGAAGCTTTCTTT. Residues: CASSPGGAQANTEAFF.